This entry concerns a single T cell receptor beta chain. The CDR3 runs to 15 residues. V lost 1 base, J lost 4 bases, and 14 bases lay in between. Looked up from germline, CDR1 is MDHEN and CDR2 is SYDVKM. Sequencing was performed with immunoSEQ multiplex PCR; in TCRdb, only in-frame clones are kept and a portion is missing. The data contain about 980,000 clones, around three quarters of them singletons. These data are taken from a study of shared clonotypes between healthy human individuals. This chain joins TRBV28 and TRBJ2-7, with D possibly matching TRBD1 (6 bases). This clonotype was obtained from a man younger than 35 in good health. Sequencing was performed on memory CD4+ T cells sorted from blood. The subset is: CD45RA-negative fraction. CDR3 in DNA: TGTGCCAGCAGTTTATCTAGCAGGGGAAAGTACGAGCAGTACTTC. Its translation: CASSLSSRGKYEQYF.